The clone carrying this T cell receptor beta chain has more than one count but fewer than ten. The antigen is unknown. This CDR3 is 15 amino acids long. With 2 bases removed from V and 2 bases from J, the gap between germline ends came to 10 bases. Germline V CDR1 and CDR2: MNHNS, SASEGT. These data come from a study of PD-1 blockade in classical Hodgkin lymphoma. Findings and limits, study-wide: CD4+ but not CD8+ TCR diversity rose significantly by C4D1. Nivolumab initiated under 1 year post-ASCT led to patient exclusion.

Every patient experienced relapse after autologous stem cell transplantation, and brentuximab vedotin exposure varied. Using immunoSEQ multiplex PCR, the repertoire was profiled, and TCRdb retains in-frame clones only, with some absent. Among roughly 13,000 clones listed, 65% to 90% were seen once. The starting material was peripheral blood mononuclear cells (PBMCs), obtained at baseline. The V gene is TRBV6-1, the J gene TRBJ1-3; D remains unclear. The source is a human donor with classical Hodgkin lymphoma. For the CDR3, the DNA is TGTGCCAGCAGTGAACCGGGGATGGCTGGAAACACCATATATTTT. Amino acids: CASSEPGMAGNTIYF.